These 3 T cell receptor beta chains share one sample of origin, sequenced in a study of chemoradiotherapy in HPV16-positive cancers. The method was immunoSEQ multiplex PCR; TCRdb's version includes in-frame clones alone and lacks a portion of them. The data show around 33,000 clones, about nine tenths seen once. The sequences come from blood, collected from a patient who underwent chemoradiotherapy. The receptors here all came from a human donor with HPV-associated anogenital cancer.

The chain recombines TRBV2 with TRBJ2-5; possibly TRBD1 or TRBD2 for D (5 bases each). The CDR3 loop spans 18 amino acids. Trimming left V 1 base short and J 5 bases short, with 23 bases between. Germline V gene lookup returns CDR1 SNHLY and CDR2 FYNNEI. The CDR3: CASSEGESGTTVYETQYF. CDR3 DNA sequence: TGTGCCAGCAGTGAAGGAGAATCGGGGACCACGGTCTATGAGACCCAGTACTTC.

CDR3 DNA sequence: TGTGCCAGCAGCTCTTTAGGGGGGCACCAGCCCCAGCATTTT. This sequence encodes CASSSLGGHQPQHF. The V call is TRBV6-5, the J call TRBJ1-5; weak D call: TRBD1 (6 bases). The CDR3 covers 14 residues. The V and J ends lost 6 bases and 7 bases respectively, with 16 bases between them. Germline-derived CDR1 and CDR2 are MNHEY and SVGAGI.

This clone was seen a single time. The chain combines TRBV5-1 with TRBJ1-4; D remains unclear. The CDR3 sequence is 14 residues long. The V gene's germline CDR1 is SGHRS and CDR2 YFSETQ. The V gene lost 3 bases and the J gene lost 5 bases, with 11 bases spanning the gap. CDR3 loop: CASSWAGGNEKLFF. CDR3 nucleotides: TGCGCCAGCAGCTGGGCAGGAGGAAATGAAAAACTGTTTTTT.